This entry describes one T cell receptor (beta chain). Its antigen is as yet unknown. Produced via immunoSEQ multiplex PCR; TCRdb's table is partial and in-frame only. In the table there are 25,000 to 30,000 clones, 75% of which are singletons. CD4+ T cells from unexposed donors were obtained before the COVID-19 pandemic (2011-2018). Isolation of CD4+ T cells took place after 10 days in culture. Fresh IL-2 medium replaced half the medium on days 3 and 7. This specimen belongs to a study of CD4 T cells in relation to SARS-CoV-2 and coronaviruses. The overall study: ViraFEST: roughly ten-day antigen culture of PBMCs, then TCR beta CDR3 sequencing. The HLA restriction of the shared crossreactive spike epitopes was mapped.

V lost 1 base to trimming and J lost 3 bases, with 4 bases between them. CDR3 length: 12 amino acids. Germline V gene lookup returns CDR1 MNHEY and CDR2 SVGEGT. This TCR was sampled from a human donor in good health. This chain joins TRBV6-2 or TRBV6-3 and TRBJ2-7; D gene ambiguous. Specimen: CD4+ T cells from PBMCs, cultured in vitro. CDR3 DNA: TGTGCCAGCAGTTACTGGGGCTACGAGCAGTACTTC. This sequence encodes CASSYWGYEQYF.